The present T cell receptor beta chain was sequenced within a study of cytomegalovirus exposure and HLA in healthy donors. Study conclusions and caveats: The authors considered a cluster of highly shared sequence variants likely to be a sequencing artifact.

Both 60 Vbeta primers and 13 Jbeta primers went into the PCR. Method: immunoSEQ multiplex PCR; TCRdb's copy keeps in-frame clones and lacks some. The profile covers hundreds of thousands of clones, with over 65% appearing a single time and 0.6% to 0.7% taken by the ten largest. Worth noting for this clone: Its antigen remains unidentified. Other nucleotide sequences from this sample produce the same CDR3.

Germline CDR1 is SGHRS and CDR2 is YFSETQ. This CDR3 has 13 residues. Trimming stripped 3 bases from V and 0 bases from J, with 5 bases between. Sequencing used PBMCs. This clonotype originated in a man aged 18 to 35 in good health and CMV-seronegative. The chain employs TRBV5-1 and TRBJ2-3; possible D gene TRBD2, 5 bases. CDR3 protein: CASSSGSTDTQYF. The CDR3 DNA follows: TGCGCCAGCAGCTCGGGGAGCACAGATACGCAGTATTTT.